This TCR beta chain was retrieved from a study of T cells in Graves' hyperthyroidism and ophthalmopathy. The CDR3 runs to 14 residues. Germline loops: CDR1 MDHEN, CDR2 SYDVKM. Trimming took 8 bases from V and 1 from J, leaving 11 bases between them. The study excluded patients with uncontrolled infection, other autoimmune disease, pregnancy or lactation. Diagnoses were made from clinical symptoms, serum measures (thyroxine and TRAb), thyroid ultrasound and orbital computed tomography. The investigators amplified TCR beta CDR3 regions from RNA transcripts. TCR CDR3 underwent first-round RT-PCR with the HTBI primer set. TCRdb re-analysed the multiplex PCR reads in MiXCR, keeping a single row per CDR3 protein. The sample records about 600,000 distinct CDR3 sequences, 12% to 15% being singletons. This clonotype was observed many times.

Sample: blood. This sequence joins TRBV28 and TRBJ2-2; D call uncertain. The sequence was collected from a woman between 18 and 29 years old with Graves' ophthalmopathy. CDR3 sequence (DNA): TGTGCCAGCCTAGGGCAGCTGAACACCGGGGAGCTGTTTTTT. As protein: CASLGQLNTGELFF.